This T cell receptor (beta chain) was recovered during a study of CD8 T cells in ankylosing spondylitis. General study findings and limits: Researchers report that disease-linked clones proved CD8+ and relatively rare in peripheral blood. Seven or eight highly homologous variants formed a TCR beta motif that appeared characteristic of ankylosing spondylitis blood. Reports say disease-linked clones showed up significantly more in matched ankylosing spondylitis synovial fluid. In synovial fluid and blood from reactive arthritis, some motif variants were previously reported.

The sample holds a few counts of this clonotype. Its specificity is unknown. The TCR beta libraries were generated through quantitative 5'-RACE incorporating molecular barcodes. TCRdb redid the calling of the 5' RACE reads with MiXCR, one entry per CDR3 protein. Of roughly 440,000 distinct CDR3 sequences in the sample, under 20% were seen once. CDR3 length: 14 amino acids. The V segment lost 6 bases and the J segment 4 bases; nucleotides outside the gene matches: 7. Germline CDR1 reads MDHEN; CDR2 reads SYDVKM. Specimen: blood, either unsorted or a sorted T cell fraction (not recorded which). This TCR came from a male donor with ankylosing spondylitis. The rearrangement joins TRBV28 to TRBJ2-7; 9 nucleotides line up with TRBD1. The CDR3 DNA sequence: TGTGCCAGCAGGCGACAGGGGGTAAGGTACGAGCAGTACTTC. This translates into CASRRQGVRYEQYF.